This T cell receptor beta chain was found in a study of identical twins' blood T cells. Reared together, all three twin pairs probably met the same infectious agents and vaccines. There are a few counts of this clonotype. Its cognate antigen is unknown. Germline CDR1 SGHDN, CDR2 FVKESK. The CDR3 length is 19 residues. The ends were cut back, 2 bases at V and 0 bases at J, with 20 bases in the middle. The study, taken as a whole, reports: Top TCRbeta clonotypes were shared more with twin than unrelated donors.

Both ends of each TCR cDNA library bore sample-specific barcodes. TCRdb analysed the 5' RACE reads with MiXCR anew, one entry per CDR3 protein. The repertoire holds roughly 380,000 distinct CDR3 sequences, roughly 30% seen once, with about 6.1% in the top ten. Sequenced input: PBMCs. This chain uses TRBV14 with TRBJ2-1; no clear D gene. This TCR came from a woman between 18 and 55 years old in good health. The CDR3 region has the DNA TGTGCCAGCAGCCAAATGAGTGGCGGCCGCTCAAGCTCCTACAATGAGCAGTTCTTC. This translates into CASSQMSGGRSSSYNEQFF.